This T cell receptor (beta chain) is drawn from a study of cytomegalovirus exposure and HLA in healthy donors. Using immunoSEQ multiplex PCR, the repertoire was profiled, and TCRdb retains in-frame clones only, with some absent. Of about 44,000 clones listed, roughly 93% are singletons. The CDR3 extends over 16 amino acids. V was pared by 3 bases and J by 4 bases, with 17 bases between. Germline CDR1 KGHSH, CDR2 LQKENI. This clone was counted a single time. The material sequenced was PBMCs. This TCR derives from a woman aged 18 to 35 in good health and CMV-seronegative. The genes are TRBV18 and TRBJ2-3; perhaps TRBD2 as D (5 bases). CDR3 region: CASSPPVGVTSDTQYF. The DNA of the CDR3 is TGTGCCAGCTCACCCCCCGTCGGGGTAACTTCAGATACGCAGTATTTT.